This T cell receptor beta chain originates from a study of technical replicates of blood from a few donors. Germline lookup yields CDR1 SQVTM and CDR2 ANQGSEA. The CDR3 length is 11 residues. Trimming cost V 6 bases and J 1 base, with 6 bases left between them. Data came from immunoSEQ multiplex PCR; TCRdb stores just in-frame clones and leaves some out. The sample lists fewer than 45,000 clones; roughly 96% were seen once. This receptor was identified in a human donor in good health. The chain joins TRBV29-1 to TRBJ1-1, with a possible D match to TRBD1 (5 bases). The sequencing input was T cells isolated from PBMCs. In DNA form, the CDR3 reads TGCAGCGTAACAGGGAACACTGAAGCTTTCTTT. Translated: CSVTGNTEAFF.